This T cell receptor (beta chain) was documented in a study of T cells in Graves' hyperthyroidism and ophthalmopathy. The definition of stable Graves' hyperthyroidism was no ophthalmopathy progression within 18 months. This clonotype was seen a few times. The TCR beta CDR3 regions underwent amplification using RNA transcripts as the source. The HTBI primer set was used in a first-round RT-PCR of the TCR CDR3. A single record per CDR3 protein comes from TCRdb applying MiXCR to the multiplex PCR reads. The sample includes about 620,000 distinct CDR3 sequences, roughly 15% of them seen just once. This CDR3 has 15 residues. Deletions cut 6 bases from V and 4 bases from J, with 19 bases between.

Sequenced: blood. This TCR derives from a woman in her 30s with Graves' hyperthyroidism. The chain couples TRBV12-3 or TRBV12-4 to TRBJ2-7; tentatively, D is TRBD1 (6 bases). The CDR3 DNA follows: TGTGCCAGCAGATATGGGACAAGCCTTATGTACGAGCAGTACTTC. Residues: CASRYGTSLMYEQYF.